This T cell receptor (beta chain) was retrieved from a study of CD8+ T cells in alopecia areata. CDR3 length equals 12 residues. The germline V and J ends were trimmed by 5 bases and 6 bases, with 13 bases remaining between them. CDR1 is GTSNPN, CDR2 SVGIG, per germline (reference sequence). Regarding treatment: oral pan-JAK inhibitor, 5-10 mg twice daily. cDNA serving as the sequencing template came from extracted, reverse transcribed RNA. TCRdb's copy holds only in-frame clones and misses some; the assay was immunoSEQ multiplex PCR. The table includes 200,000 to 250,000 clones, around 66% detected once.

This chain connects TRBV30 to TRBJ1-2, with D maybe TRBD1 (6 bases). This sequence originates from a human donor with alopecia areata. The sample here was CD4+ T cells sorted from blood, taken at week 4, from a patient treated with tofacitinib. The chain's CDR3 is CAWDKGGNGYTF. CDR3 in DNA: TGTGCCTGGGACAAGGGGGGGAATGGCTACACCTTC. The full variable domain, its missing parts supplied by reference TRBV30 and TRBJ1-2, is SQTIHQWPATLVQPVGSPLSLECTVEGTSNPNLYWYRQAAGRGLQLLFYSVGIGQISSEVPQNLSASRPQDRQFILSSKKLLLSDSGFYLCAWDKGGNGYTFGSGTRLTVV.